The entry that follows covers one T cell receptor beta chain sequence. The target of this receptor is not known. A single base separates this from a much larger clone, so it may be a read error. These data are taken from a study of lung T cells in sarcoidosis with Löfgren's syndrome (dated by TCRdb to 2017 to 2019). With respect to the entire study: Sarcoidosis was described as a granulomatous, mainly pulmonary disease marked by CD4+ T cell accumulation in bronchoalveolar lavage fluid. The repertoire analyses centered on Lofgren's syndrome patients. Overall study results and their limits: Compared with control subjects, Lofgren's syndrome patients reportedly showed the greatest expansion in the V gene segments TRAV12-1 and TRBV2. Recognition of a sarcoidosis-associated antigen was merely suggested, with the antigen itself still putative and unidentified. Multiple Lofgren's syndrome patients were reported to share TRAV12-1 and TRBV2 CDR3 motifs, a finding that suggests public CD4+ TCR repertoires. In alphabeta pairing analysis, TRAV12-1 was found to pair preferentially with TRBV2, and CDR3 homology was shown by the resulting paired TCRs.

The sample was run on an Illumina MiSeq. TCRdb ran its own pipeline on the public reads, namely fastp trimming at Q25 and MiXCR clone calling, and kept in-frame beta chains. Each entry is one CDR3 protein sequence, shown with its most common DNA and genes. The sample contains approximately 20,000 distinct CDR3 sequences, 21% of them found a single time. The ten largest clones take up under 0.9% of the sample. CDR1 and CDR2, per the germline V gene, are MNHEY and SVGEGT. The CDR3 contains 15 residues, cysteine and phenylalanine counted. Of all the DNA, just the CDR3 is kept, 45 bases in frame from base 1. CD4+ T cells collected through bronchoalveolar lavage were the source used for profiling TCR repertoires.

The sequenced material came from CD4+ T cells from bronchoalveolar lavage. The receptor chain draws on TRBV6-2 or TRBV6-3 and TRBJ1-2; 9 middle bases align to TRBD1. The receptor's source is a human donor with sarcoidosis (Löfgren's syndrome or another form), or a control subject (not recorded which). The DNA reads as follows: TGTGTCAGCACGGGACAGGGCATAGCGAACTATGGCTACACCTTC. The encoded protein is CVSTGQGIANYGYTF.